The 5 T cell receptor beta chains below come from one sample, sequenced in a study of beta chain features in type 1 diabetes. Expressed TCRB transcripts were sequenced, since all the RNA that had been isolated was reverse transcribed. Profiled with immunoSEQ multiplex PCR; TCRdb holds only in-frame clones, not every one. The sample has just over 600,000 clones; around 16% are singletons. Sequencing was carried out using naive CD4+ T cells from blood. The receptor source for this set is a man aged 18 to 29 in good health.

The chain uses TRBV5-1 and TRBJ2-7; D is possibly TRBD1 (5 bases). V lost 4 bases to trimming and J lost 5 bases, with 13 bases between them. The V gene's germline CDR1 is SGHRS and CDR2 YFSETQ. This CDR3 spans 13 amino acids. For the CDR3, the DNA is TGCGCCAGCAGCGCGGACATCCGTGACGAGCAGTACTTC. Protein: CASSADIRDEQYF.

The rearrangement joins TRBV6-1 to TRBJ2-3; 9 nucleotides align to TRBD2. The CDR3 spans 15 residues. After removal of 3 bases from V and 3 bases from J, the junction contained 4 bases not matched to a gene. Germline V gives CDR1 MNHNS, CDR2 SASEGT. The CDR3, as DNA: TGTGCCAGCAGTGACGTAGCGGGGGATACAGATACGCAGTATTTT. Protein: CASSDVAGDTDTQYF.

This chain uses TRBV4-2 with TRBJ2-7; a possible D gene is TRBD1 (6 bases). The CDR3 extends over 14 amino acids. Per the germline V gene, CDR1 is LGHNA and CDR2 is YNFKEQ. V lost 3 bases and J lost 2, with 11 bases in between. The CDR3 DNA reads TGTGCCAGCAGCCATAATGGGGGCCCCTACGAGCAGTACTTC. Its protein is CASSHNGGPYEQYF.

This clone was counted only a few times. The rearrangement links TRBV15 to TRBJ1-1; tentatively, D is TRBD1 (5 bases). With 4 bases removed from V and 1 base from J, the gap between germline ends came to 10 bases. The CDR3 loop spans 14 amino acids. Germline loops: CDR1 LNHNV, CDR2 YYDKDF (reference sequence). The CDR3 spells CATSTGLRNTEAFF. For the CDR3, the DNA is TGTGCCACCAGCACGGGGCTCCGGAACACTGAAGCTTTCTTT.

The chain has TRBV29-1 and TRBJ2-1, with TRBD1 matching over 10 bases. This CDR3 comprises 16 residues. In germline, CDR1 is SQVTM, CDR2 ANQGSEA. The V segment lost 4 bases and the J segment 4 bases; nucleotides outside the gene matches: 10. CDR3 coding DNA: TGCAGCGTTGCTCGGGACAGGGGAACGATGTACAATGAGCAGTTCTTC. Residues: CSVARDRGTMYNEQFF.